Reported below is one T cell receptor beta chain. Its specific antigen is unknown. Base qualities are not recorded, but no much larger clone differs from it by a single base. This entry comes from a study of blood T cells in healthy people across ages (dated by TCRdb to the mid-2010s). For the study in its entirety: In model experiments, roughly one uniquely barcoded TCR beta cDNA molecule per two T cells was captured by template switching. Using deep sequencing normalized with unique cDNA molecular identifiers, the study measured how TCR beta repertoire diversity changes with age. The donors were split into four age groups: young (average approximately 16 years), middle-aged (around 37), aged (about 62) and long-lived (approximately 80). To avoid experimental bias, donors of different ages were spread randomly across the sequencing lanes. Two additional independent replicas of 1 million unique cDNA reads from the same blood draw were analyzed for two donors (one aged 18 to 30 and one aged 80 or older).

Systemically healthy Caucasian individuals from Russia, 39 in total and aged roughly 6 to 95 years, were included as donors. Each donor gave 8 to 10 milliliters of peripheral blood, collected into EDTA-treated Vacutainer tubes. PBMCs were isolated by Ficoll-Paque density-gradient centrifugation, with at least 6 million obtained per sample. Total RNA was extracted from PBMCs with Trizol reagent, with at least 6 micrograms obtained per sample. Naive CD45RAhigh/CD27high T cell percentages were measured by flow cytometry on a PBMC aliquot from every donor. Libraries were made using 5' RACE. The sample was run on an Illumina HiSeq 2500. A second PCR of roughly 6 to 12 cycles was performed with a sample-barcoded 5' primer and a J-beta primer mix. A template-switch 5' adaptor carrying 12 random nucleotides introduced a unique molecular identifier onto each TCR beta cDNA molecule. Each sample yielded at least 3 million CDR3-containing paired-end reads. The Mint cDNA synthesis kit, primed by a TRBC-specific oligonucleotide, was used to synthesize first-strand cDNA from all RNA. Following uracil-DNA glycosylase treatment, all cDNA underwent a first 18-cycle PCR with the universal primers M1SS and BC2_uni_R. From the authors' description of their analysis: For normalization, 1 million high-quality reads were randomly selected from each sample, with every read carrying a distinct molecular identifier. Instead of being binned into consensus sequences, reads with shared molecular identifiers were discarded. CDR3 identification, clonotype clustering and error correction used MiTCR with a Q25 quality threshold and the strictest error-elimination algorithm. A nonparametric unseen species model using Euler transformation provided a lower-bound estimate of total TCR beta diversity. TCRdb reran the public reads through fastp at Q25 and MiXCR, keeping productive beta chains. Rows with one shared CDR3 protein collapse into an entry with the most common genes and DNA. For this entry, the V and J calls and clone size follow TCRdb and not the study's own pipeline. The sample profile shows about 900,000 distinct CDR3 sequences; 62% of them were found once. The top ten hold 25% to 35% of the sample.

Points the paper makes about the study in general: Bulk unsorted PBMC profiling prevented conclusive comparison of naive and antigen-experienced compartments. Estimates of total diversity based on one million sequenced T cells were considered lower bounds and underestimates. The CMV infection status of donors was not known, potentially confounding age-related changes in expanded clonotypes. A strong correlation was found between observed TCR beta diversity and the percentage of naive T cells measured by flow cytometry. As age increased, observed TCR beta diversity per million T cells dropped in a roughly linear way, and a significant reduction was already evident by age roughly 36. The long-lived group showed more naive CD4+ T cells, fewer expanded clones and increased TCR diversity than the aged group, suggesting age selection.

The germline V gene specifies LGHNA as CDR1 and YSLEER as CDR2. The V and J ends are trimmed by 4 bases and 0 bases, leaving 12 bases between them. From its cysteine to its phenylalanine, the CDR3 spans 15 amino acids. Only the CDR3 DNA stays, 45 bases, in frame from base 1. The rearranged chain carries TRBV4-3 and TRBJ1-1, and the D gene may be TRBD1, 5 bases matching. Input material: blood. This TCR derives from a man in his thirties or forties in good health. The CDR3 reads as follows: CASSRFREVNTEAFF. The DNA sequence is TGCGCCAGCAGCCGATTCAGGGAGGTGAACACTGAAGCTTTCTTT.